Listed below are T cell receptor beta chains from one sample, sequenced in a study of T cell responses to AZD1222 COVID-19 vaccine. Data came from immunoSEQ multiplex PCR; TCRdb stores just in-frame clones and leaves some out. The top ten hold about 5.2% of the sample, which has some 120,000 clones, about 90% seen once. The sample in question was peripheral blood, obtained on day 0 of AZD1222 vaccination. These receptors were taken from an adult in good health. CDR3s include the opening cysteine and the closing phenylalanine or tryptophan. D genes are given only for firm matches. Some rows mark clone size as missing; the rest say once, few, many or name a class of expanded clone.

CDR3: CASSYSSGTPNSPLHF
DNA: TGTGCCAGCAGTTACTCATCCGGGACCCCTAATTCACCCCTCCACTTT
V: TRBV6-5
size: .
D: .
J: TRBJ1-6

CDR3: CAWKVKGSDYNEQFF
DNA: TGTGCCTGGAAAGTGAAGGGATCAGATTACAATGAGCAGTTCTTC
V: TRBV30
size: .
D: .
J: TRBJ2-1

CDR3: CASRAGTTGTDTQYF
DNA: TGCGCCAGCAGAGCCGGGACTACCGGCACAGATACGCAGTATTTT
V: TRBV5-1
size: .
D: TRBD2
J: TRBJ2-3

CDR3: CASSQGDRVAYEQYF
DNA: TGTGCCAGCAGCCAAGGGGACAGGGTAGCCTACGAGCAGTACTTC
V: TRBV14
size: .
D: TRBD1
J: TRBJ2-7

CDR3: CASIYRREDTEAFF
DNA: TGTGCCAGCATTTATAGGAGGGAGGACACTGAAGCTTTCTTT
V: TRBV6-5
size: .
D: .
J: TRBJ1-1

CDR3: CASSLSTGSTDTQYF
DNA: TGTGCCAGCAGCTTGAGCACAGGTAGCACAGATACGCAGTATTTT
V: TRBV5-6
size: .
D: .
J: TRBJ2-3

CDR3: CASSKGAQGRVTNEKLFF
DNA: TGTGCCAGCAGCAAAGGGGCCCAGGGGAGGGTGACTAATGAAAAACTGTTTTTT
V: TRBV9
size: .
D: .
J: TRBJ1-4

CDR3: CASSQDSNQPQHF
DNA: TGTGCCAGCAGCCAAGATAGCAATCAGCCCCAGCATTTT
V: TRBV3-1/TRBV3-2
size: .
D: .
J: TRBJ1-5

CDR3: CASSLEGSHQPQHF
DNA: TGCGCCAGCAGCTTGGAGGGTTCCCATCAGCCCCAGCATTTT
V: TRBV5-1
size: .
D: .
J: TRBJ1-5

CDR3: CASSLTGPGGYTF
DNA: TGCGCCAGCAGCTTGACAGGCCCAGGGGGCTACACCTTC
V: TRBV5-1
size: .
D: .
J: TRBJ1-2

CDR3: CASHAGGTGELFF
DNA: TGTGCCAGCCATGCAGGGGGCACTGGGGAGCTGTTTTTT
V: TRBV14
size: .
D: TRBD1
J: TRBJ2-2

CDR3: CASSFSSGQSSYNSPLHF
DNA: TGTGCCAGCAGCTTCTCGTCAGGCCAGAGCTCCTATAATTCACCCCTCCACTTT
V: TRBV5-4
size: .
D: .
J: TRBJ1-6

CDR3: CASSLGGQGFSSPLHF
DNA: TGTGCCAGCAGCTTAGGAGGGCAGGGTTTTAGTTCACCCCTCCACTTT
V: TRBV7-8
size: .
D: .
J: TRBJ1-6

CDR3: CASSAELGGGKEKLFF
DNA: TGTGCCAGCAGCGCCGAGTTGGGGGGCGGGAAAGAAAAACTGTTTTTT
V: TRBV7-8
size: once
D: .
J: TRBJ1-4

CDR3: CASSIRGRDTEAFF
DNA: TGTGCCAGTAGTATTCGGGGACGGGACACTGAAGCTTTCTTT
V: TRBV19
size: .
D: .
J: TRBJ1-1

CDR3: CASSLGGGSGPNTGELFF
DNA: TGTGCCAGCAGCTTGGGTGGCGGGAGCGGCCCGAACACCGGGGAGCTGTTTTTT
V: TRBV11-3
size: .
D: TRBD2
J: TRBJ2-2

CDR3: CASSLGATNHEQYF
DNA: TGCGCCAGCAGCTTGGGTGCGACAAATCACGAGCAGTACTTC
V: TRBV5-1
size: once
D: .
J: TRBJ2-7

CDR3: CASSQGGQGPYGYTF
DNA: TGTGCCAGCAGCCAAGGAGGTCAGGGCCCTTATGGCTACACCTTC
V: TRBV3-1/TRBV3-2
size: .
D: .
J: TRBJ1-2

CDR3: CASSLVGQGAPNEQFF
DNA: TGCGCCAGCAGCTTGGTAGGGCAGGGGGCCCCCAATGAGCAGTTCTTC
V: TRBV5-1
size: .
D: TRBD1
J: TRBJ2-1

CDR3: CATSDEGFGNYGYTF
DNA: TGTGCCACCAGTGATGAGGGTTTTGGGAACTATGGCTACACCTTC
V: TRBV24-1
size: .
D: .
J: TRBJ1-2

CDR3: CAWSVQGIETQYF
DNA: TGTGCCTGGAGTGTACAAGGGATTGAGACCCAGTACTTC
V: TRBV30
size: .
D: .
J: TRBJ2-5

CDR3: CASRPQGSHNSPLHF
DNA: TGTGCCAGTAGACCCCAGGGGTCCCATAATTCACCCCTCCACTTT
V: TRBV19
size: few
D: .
J: TRBJ1-6

CDR3: CASSSLAGGRNEQFF
DNA: TGTGCCAGCAGTTCTTTAGCGGGAGGACGGAATGAGCAGTTCTTC
V: TRBV28
size: .
D: TRBD2
J: TRBJ2-1

CDR3: CASSRGLGYGYTF
DNA: TGTGCCAGCAGTCGGGGGCTTGGCTATGGCTACACCTTC
V: TRBV28
size: .
D: .
J: TRBJ1-2

CDR3: CASSAGQAYQPQHF
DNA: TGTGCCAGTAGTGCGGGACAGGCCTATCAGCCCCAGCATTTT
V: TRBV19
size: .
D: TRBD1
J: TRBJ1-5

CDR3: CASSATGLYGYTF
DNA: TGTGCCAGCAGCGCGACAGGTTTATATGGCTACACCTTC
V: TRBV9
size: .
D: .
J: TRBJ1-2

CDR3: CASSVDRVNSPLHF
DNA: TGTGCCAGTAGTGTGGACAGGGTAAATTCACCCCTCCACTTT
V: TRBV19
size: .
D: TRBD1
J: TRBJ1-6

CDR3: CASSLGVVGAQETQYF
DNA: TGTGCCAGCAGTTTAGGTGTAGTTGGGGCGCAAGAGACCCAGTACTTC
V: TRBV28
size: .
D: .
J: TRBJ2-5

CDR3: CASSLIVAGELFF
DNA: TGTGCCAGCAGCTTGATTGTCGCCGGGGAGCTGTTTTTT
V: TRBV11-2
size: .
D: .
J: TRBJ2-2

CDR3: CASSPTADSNSPLHF
DNA: TGTGCCAGCTCACCCACGGCCGATTCTAATTCACCCCTCCACTTT
V: TRBV18
size: .
D: .
J: TRBJ1-6